The 21 T cell receptor beta chains given below trace back to one sample, sequenced in a study of blood T cell repertoires in COVID-19. TCRdb keeps only in-frame clones here, not all; method: immunoSEQ multiplex PCR. The table has roughly 99,000 clones, around 82% seen once. Sequencing was done on a sample of peripheral blood. The receptors shown here come from a human donor in a cohort sampled during active COVID-19.

This chain connects TRBV4-1 to TRBJ2-1; TRBD1 matches at 8 bases. The V and J ends lost 1 base and 1 base, in that order; junction bases with no gene match: 3. CDR1 is MGHRA and CDR2 is YSYEKL in the germline V gene. This CDR3 region has 16 residues. The chain's CDR3 is CASSQGTGKSYNEQFF. In DNA, the CDR3 is TGCGCCAGCAGCCAAGGGACAGGGAAATCCTACAATGAGCAGTTCTTC.

The chain joins TRBV7-2 to TRBJ2-3; 13 bases agree with TRBD2. Trimming at V came to 7 bases and at J to 5 bases, leaving 3 bases not matched to a gene. This CDR3 has 14 amino acids. Germline V gene lookup returns CDR1 SGHTA and CDR2 FQGNSA. CDR3 DNA sequence: TGTGCCAGCAAACTAGCGGGAGGGGTAGATACGCAGTATTTT. Translating gives CASKLAGGVDTQYF.

V is TRBV3-1 (or the pseudogene TRBV3-2) and J is TRBJ1-2, with unresolved D. The CDR3 covers 14 residues. V lost 0 bases and J lost 8, with 13 bases in between. Germline loops: CDR1 LGHDT, CDR2 YNNKEL (reference sequence). CDR3 region: CASSQDKSRQGYTF. DNA of the CDR3: TGTGCCAGCAGCCAAGATAAGTCGAGACAAGGCTACACCTTC.

As concerns this clone: At the DNA level, this CDR3 is encoded by other sequences in the same sample as well. The rearrangement joins TRBV18 to TRBJ2-5, with TRBD1 as a possible D gene (7 bases). Trimming pared 3 bases from V and 5 bases from J, leaving 10 bases between. In germline, CDR1 is KGHSH, CDR2 LQKENI. The CDR3 consists of 13 residues. CDR3 DNA sequence: TGTGCCAGCTCACCTGCAGGGGGGGAGACCCAGTACTTC. It specifies CASSPAGGETQYF.

The rearrangement joins TRBV7-3 to TRBJ2-3, with 7 positions matching TRBD1. J was trimmed by 2 bases and V by 5 bases; bases with no gene match: 4. The CDR3 length is 14 residues. CDR1 is SGHTA and CDR2 is FQGTGA in the germline V gene. The CDR3 is CASSLTGTTDTQYF. CDR3 bases: TGTGCCAGCAGCCTGACAGGGACCACAGATACGCAGTATTTT.

The V call is TRBV28, the J call TRBJ2-7, with 8 bases matching TRBD2. J was trimmed by 3 bases and V by 5 bases; bases with no gene match: 15. CDR1 and CDR2 from the germline V gene are MDHEN and SYDVKM. The CDR3 has 17 amino acids. CDR3 nucleotide sequence: TGTGCCAGCAGTCCCGGGGATAGCGGGGCACCTTTCTACGAGCAGTACTTC. Its translation is CASSPGDSGAPFYEQYF.

The genes are TRBV10-3 and TRBJ1-4; 7 positions match TRBD1. From germline, CDR1 is ENHRY and CDR2 SYGVKD. The V and J ends lost 3 bases and 6 bases, in that order; junction bases with no gene match: 1. This CDR3 has 13 amino acids. Here the CDR3 reads CAISDTGDEKLFF. The CDR3 nucleotides are TGTGCCATCAGTGACACAGGGGATGAAAAACTGTTTTTT.

The genes are TRBV7-8 and TRBJ1-2; the D is unclear. The CDR3 is made up of 12 amino acids. The germline CDR1 and CDR2 sequences are SGHVS and FQNEAQ. Trimming removed 4 bases from V and 4 bases from J, with 7 bases in between. CDR3 sequence (DNA): TGTGCCAGCAGCTCCAGGTCCTATGGCTACACCTTC. Amino acids: CASSSRSYGYTF.

The V gene is TRBV19, the J gene TRBJ2-6; D might be TRBD1 (6 bases). Germline CDR1 and CDR2: LNHDA and SQIVND (reference sequence). The CDR3 has 15 amino acids. V lost 7 bases and J lost 1, with 11 bases in between. CDR3: CASTLTGSGANVLTF. In DNA form, the CDR3 reads TGTGCCAGTACCCTTACAGGGTCTGGGGCCAACGTCCTGACTTTC.

The chain couples TRBV9 to TRBJ2-1, with 7 bases matching TRBD2. V shed 0 bases and J 9 bases; nucleotides not matched to a gene: 6. The germline gives CDR1 SGDLS, CDR2 YYNGEE. The CDR3 is 14 amino acids. CDR3 DNA sequence: TGTGCCAGCAGCGTAGGGGGGGGGACCCCTGAGCAGTTCTTC. Its protein is CASSVGGGTPEQFF.

This clone was recorded only once. DNA for the CDR3: TGCGCCAGCAGCACGTCGACTTTGAACACTGAAGCTTTCTTT. Translated, it gives CASSTSTLNTEAFF. The rearrangement uses TRBV5-1 and TRBJ1-1; unclear D gene. The germline gives CDR1 SGHRS, CDR2 YFSETQ. V shed 4 bases and J shed 0 bases, with 10 bases lying between them. CDR3 size: 14 residues.

The chain combines TRBV19 with TRBJ1-5; D is perhaps TRBD1 (5 bases). Germline CDR1 and CDR2: LNHDA and SQIVND (reference sequence). Trimming shortened V by 0 bases and J by 5 bases, and 8 bases separated the two germline ends. CDR3 length: 14 amino acids. This chain's CDR3 is CASSIEGHDQPQHF. CDR3 DNA sequence: TGTGCCAGTAGTATAGAGGGGCACGATCAGCCCCAGCATTTT.

V is TRBV7-8 and J is TRBJ2-7, with 7 bases fitting TRBD2. Germline lookup yields CDR1 SGHVS and CDR2 FQNEAQ. Losses at the gene ends were 2 bases for V and 0 bases for J; bases not matched to a gene: 4. The CDR3 runs to 15 residues. The DNA for the CDR3 is TGTGCCAGCAGCTTAATGGGGGGGAGCTCCTACGAGCAGTACGTC. Translated, it gives CASSLMGGSSYEQYV.

The V call is TRBV10-3, the J call TRBJ2-2; 8 bases match TRBD1. The CDR3 has 17 amino acids. V lost 3 bases to trimming and J lost 3 bases; unmatched junction nucleotides: 9. CDR1 is ENHRY, CDR2 SYGVKD, per germline. The CDR3 DNA is TGTGCCATCAGTGACTCCTCAGGGGGCCCCTACACCGGGGAGCTGTTTTTT. Its translation is CAISDSSGGPYTGELFF.

The rearrangement joins TRBV7-9 to TRBJ1-4; 7 positions agree with TRBD1. Trimming cost V 5 bases and J 5 bases; bases outside gene matches: 8. The CDR3 has 15 amino acids. Germline CDR1 is SEHNR and CDR2 is FQNEAQ (reference sequence). Here the CDR3 DNA reads TGTGCCAGCAGCACCGAGACAGGGACAAATGAAAAACTGTTTTTT. It encodes CASSTETGTNEKLFF.

The chain recombines TRBV7-8 with TRBJ2-2; the match to TRBD1 covers 9 bases. The junction had 7 bases not matched to a gene; V was cut back by 6 bases and J by 5 bases. The CDR3 has 15 residues. Per the germline V gene, CDR1 is SGHVS and CDR2 is FQNEAQ. CDR3 loop: CASRKGQGLTGELFF. CDR3 DNA: TGTGCCAGCAGGAAGGGACAGGGCCTTACCGGGGAGCTGTTTTTT. Full variable domain (rest looked up from reference TRBV7-8 and TRBJ2-2): GAGVSQSPRYKVAKRGQDVALRCDPISGHVSLFWYQQALGQGPEFLTYFQNEAQLDKSGLPSDRFFAERPEGSVSTLKIQRTQQEDSAVYLCASRKGQGLTGELFFGEGSRLTVL.

Turning to this clone: The junction departs from germline at one end; a sequencing error may be responsible. The rearrangement joins TRBV7-7 to TRBJ2-7, with 7 bases aligning to TRBD2. The germline V gene encodes CDR1 SSHAT and CDR2 FNYEAQ (reference sequence). The CDR3 is 13 amino acids. The CDR3 is CASSLAGGTEQYF. CDR3 nucleotide sequence: TGTGCTAGCAGCTTAGCGGGCGGGACTGAGCAGTACTTC.

This clone was detected only once. J is TRBJ2-1 and V is TRBV9, with 7 positions matching TRBD2. In germline, CDR1 is SGDLS, CDR2 YYNGEE. The CDR3 has 14 amino acids. With V trimmed by 0 bases and J by 7 bases, 4 bases remained unmatched. CDR3 nucleotides: TGTGCCAGCAGCGTAGGTAGCGGGCTAAATGAGCAGTTCTTC. Amino acid sequence: CASSVGSGLNEQFF. Filled out from reference TRBV9 and TRBJ2-1, the complete variable domain reads DSGVTQTPKHLITATGQRVTLRCSPRSGDLSVYWYQQSLDQGLQFLIQYYNGEERAKGNILERFSAQQFPDLHSELNLSSLELGDSALYFCASSVGSGLNEQFFGPGTRLTVL.

This chain connects TRBV5-1 to TRBJ1-5; the match to TRBD1 covers 7 bases. Per the germline V gene, CDR1 is SGHRS and CDR2 is YFSETQ. The V segment lost 0 bases and the J segment 7 bases; nucleotides outside the gene matches: 4. The CDR3 runs 14 residues. CDR3 coding DNA: TGCGCCAGCAGCTTGGAAGGGGGCCGACAGCCCCAGCATTTT. Its protein product is CASSLEGGRQPQHF.

The J gene is TRBJ2-3, the V gene TRBV29-1; TRBD1 is a possible D gene (5 bases). Germline-derived CDR1 and CDR2 are SQVTM and ANQGSEA. The CDR3 extends over 12 amino acids. V lost 4 bases, J lost 4 bases, and 9 bases lay in between. The CDR3: CSVGRAADTQYF. The CDR3 DNA sequence: TGCAGCGTTGGCAGGGCAGCAGATACGCAGTATTTT.

The chain combines TRBV18 with TRBJ2-7; tentatively, D is TRBD1 (6 bases). CDR3 length: 15 residues. V was trimmed by 2 bases and J by 0 bases, leaving 11 bases between them. The germline V gene encodes CDR1 KGHSH and CDR2 LQKENI. CDR3 sequence (DNA): TGTGCCAGCTCACCAACAGGGATGCCCTCCTACGAGCAGTACTTC. Amino acids: CASSPTGMPSYEQYF.